This is a list of T cell receptor beta chains from one sample in a study of cytomegalovirus exposure and HLA in healthy donors. The data were produced by immunoSEQ multiplex PCR, yet TCRdb's version contains in-frame clones alone and is incomplete. In the table there are about 130,000 clones, roughly nine tenths of which are singletons. The sequencing sample was made of PBMCs. Receptors were obtained from a woman aged 18-29 years in good health and CMV-seropositive. Each CDR3 is given with its conserved first and last residue. Fields, in order: D gene, V gene, clone size, J gene, CDR3 DNA, CDR3 protein. The D gene is left open where the match is weak. Only part of the rows carry a size: once, few, many, or a class if the clone is expanded.

>-|TRBV7-6|-|TRBJ1-1
TGTGCCAGCAGCTTAGTCGGAGGGGAGACTGAAGCTTTCTTT
CASSLVGGETEAFF
>-|TRBV6-1|few|TRBJ1-2
TGTGCCAGCAGTGTCATGGAAGGCCGAGGTGACTATGGCTACACCTTC
CASSVMEGRGDYGYTF
>-|TRBV27|once|TRBJ1-2
TGTGCCAGCAGTTTAGCGGCGGGCTTCAACTATGGCTACACCTTC
CASSLAAGFNYGYTF
>TRBD2|TRBV4-2|-|TRBJ2-3
TGTGCCAGCAGCCAAGAACGGGGGGGGCTCCCCACCACAGATACGCAGTATTTT
CASSQERGGLPTTDTQYF
>-|TRBV4-1|-|TRBJ2-3
TGCGCCACCTCGCTAGGAGGGAGCACAGATACGCAGTATTTT
CATSLGGSTDTQYF
>-|TRBV29-1|-|TRBJ1-4
TGCAGCGCTAACGCGGGCAGAAATGAAAAACTGTTTTTT
CSANAGRNEKLFF
>-|TRBV7-2|few|TRBJ2-2
TGTGCCAGCAGTTACGTCGGGTTGGATCTTTCCGGGGAGCTGTTTTTT
CASSYVGLDLSGELFF
>TRBD2|TRBV27|-|TRBJ2-3
TGTGCCAGCACCGATACGGGACTAGCGGGGAGCACAGATACGCAGTATTTT
CASTDTGLAGSTDTQYF
>TRBD2|TRBV10-3|-|TRBJ2-1
TGTGCCATCAGTGACCCACCGGGACTAGCGGGGTTAAATGAGCAGTTCTTC
CAISDPPGLAGLNEQFF
>TRBD1|TRBV6-6|-|TRBJ1-1
TGTGCCAGCAGTTATGGGCAGGGGGATGGCACTGAAGCTTTCTTT
CASSYGQGDGTEAFF
>-|TRBV7-6|-|TRBJ2-7
TGTGCCAGCAGCTTATCAGGGGCGGGTGAGCAGTACTTC
CASSLSGAGEQYF
>TRBD2|TRBV7-2|-|TRBJ2-1
TGTGCCAGCAGCTCTTCCCGACTAGCGCTAACCAATGAGCAGTTCTTC
CASSSSRLALTNEQFF
>-|TRBV10-2|-|TRBJ1-5
TGCGCCAGCACTTCCTTGACAGGTCCACTTTTCAATCAGCCCCAGCATTTT
CASTSLTGPLFNQPQHF
>-|TRBV7-6|few|TRBJ2-2
TGTGCCAGCAGCTCCCTACCCACCGGGGAGCTGTTTTTT
CASSSLPTGELFF
>-|TRBV27|-|TRBJ2-1
TGTGCCAGCAGTTCAGTCGGCCAGGCTTTCTACAATGAGCAGTTCTTC
CASSSVGQAFYNEQFF
>TRBD1|TRBV28|-|TRBJ2-1
TGTGCCAGCAGTTTTCGTAACAGGGGGCGGTGGGGGTCTCCCTACAATGAGCAGTTCTTC
CASSFRNRGRWGSPYNEQFF
>-|TRBV7-4|-|TRBJ2-3
TGTGCCAGCAGCTCGACACGGGGACACACAGATACGCAGTATTTT
CASSSTRGHTDTQYF
>-|TRBV5-1|-|TRBJ1-5
TGCGCCAGCAGCCTGGGGCCAGGGGATCAGCCCCAGCATTTT
CASSLGPGDQPQHF
>-|TRBV29-1|-|TRBJ1-2
TGCAGCGTTGTTGAGGTGGCGGATGGCTACACCTTC
CSVVEVADGYTF
>TRBD1|TRBV27|-|TRBJ1-1
TGTGCCAGCAGTTTGGAACCGGGCAGGGGGGAAGCTTTCTTT
CASSLEPGRGEAFF
>-|TRBV25-1|-|TRBJ1-2
TGTGCCAGCAGTGAAACAGGGTTTACTGGCTACACCTTC
CASSETGFTGYTF
>TRBD1|TRBV11-2|-|TRBJ2-3
TGTGCCAGCAGATCCATCGTAGGGGGCTGGGATACGCAGTATTTT
CASRSIVGGWDTQYF
>TRBD1|TRBV27|-|TRBJ1-6
TGTGCCAGCAGTCCGTCGACAGGGGGAAGTTCACCCCTCCACTTT
CASSPSTGGSSPLHF
>-|TRBV10-2|-|TRBJ1-5
TGCGCCAGCAAAGAGGCGGGTGGTAGCAATCAGCCCCAGCATTTT
CASKEAGGSNQPQHF
>TRBD1|TRBV5-4|-|TRBJ2-7
TGTGCCATCTCAAAGGGGGCCAACGAGCAGTACTTC
CAISKGANEQYF
>-|TRBV27|-|TRBJ1-2
TGTGCCAGCAGTTTTCAGGCGAACTATGGCTACACCTTC
CASSFQANYGYTF
>TRBD1|TRBV27|-|TRBJ1-2
TGTGCCAGCAGGTTACTTAAGACAGGGGGCTATGGCTACACCTTC
CASRLLKTGGYGYTF
>-|TRBV6-6|-|TRBJ1-5
TGTGCCAGCAGTTACTCGGAAGGGGATAATCAGCCCCAGCATTTT
CASSYSEGDNQPQHF
>-|TRBV7-9|-|TRBJ2-1
TGTGCCAGCAGCTTAGTCCTAGTCAATGAGCAGTTCTTC
CASSLVLVNEQFF
>TRBD1|TRBV18|-|TRBJ1-2
TGTGCCAGCTCTCTTTCCCTTACCGGGACAGGGGCTAACTATGGCTACACCTTC
CASSLSLTGTGANYGYTF
>-|TRBV6-1|-|TRBJ1-1
TGTGCCAGCAGTGAAGTTCGGGACATTGCTTTCTTT
CASSEVRDIAFF
>-|TRBV18|-|TRBJ1-1
TGTGCCAGCTCACCAAGCGGGGGGAGCACTGAAGCTTTCTTT
CASSPSGGSTEAFF
>TRBD2|TRBV5-1|-|TRBJ2-1
TGCGCCAGCAGCATGACTAGCGGGGCACTCAATGAGCAGTTCTTC
CASSMTSGALNEQFF
>-|TRBV28|-|TRBJ1-4
TGTGCCAGCAGTTTATGGGCCGAAGGGCGGCGGGGGAGGGGACTGTTTTTT
CASSLWAEGRRGRGLFF
>-|TRBV6-6|few|TRBJ1-2
TGTGCCAGCAACTCCGGGTCCTCTTATGGCTACACCTTC
CASNSGSSYGYTF
>-|TRBV11-3|-|TRBJ1-1
TGTGCCAGCAGCTTGTACGGTGACACTGAAGCTTTCTTT
CASSLYGDTEAFF
>-|TRBV27|-|TRBJ1-2
TGTGCCAGCAGTTCCCTCAGGATAAACTATGGCTACACCTTC
CASSSLRINYGYTF
>-|TRBV30|-|TRBJ1-2
TGTGCCTGGAGGGAAGTACTCAACCCCAGGGGCTATGGCTACACCTTC
CAWREVLNPRGYGYTF
>-|TRBV7-6|-|TRBJ1-3
TGTGCCAGCAGCTTAATGACGTCGGGGGCTGGAAACACCATATATTTT
CASSLMTSGAGNTIYF
>-|TRBV4-1|-|TRBJ1-4
TGCGCCAGCAGCCCGGGTGGCAATCCATCTCCTATGGATGAAAAACTGTTTTTT
CASSPGGNPSPMDEKLFF
>TRBD1|TRBV2|-|TRBJ2-5
TGTGCCAGCAGTCCTGACAGGGGACAAGAGACCCAGTACTTC
CASSPDRGQETQYF
>-|TRBV6-4|-|TRBJ1-2
TGTGCCAGCAGTGACTCGTGGAACAGGAAAGGGAGGGCTAACTATGGCTACACCTTC
CASSDSWNRKGRANYGYTF
>TRBD2|TRBV14|-|TRBJ2-3
TGTGCCAGCAGCCAAGGGACTAGCGGGTGGTTTAGCACAGATACGCAGTATTTT
CASSQGTSGWFSTDTQYF
>TRBD1|TRBV5-1|-|TRBJ1-1
TGCGCCAGCAGCTTGGTAAGGGGGCGGACTGAAGCTTTCTTT
CASSLVRGRTEAFF
>TRBD1|TRBV4-2|-|TRBJ1-4
TGTGCCAGCAGCTCGGAAGCGGGACAGGGAAGTGAAAAACTGTTTTTT
CASSSEAGQGSEKLFF
>TRBD2|TRBV5-1|-|TRBJ2-1
TGCGCCAGCAGCCAGGCCAGCGGGGGGGCCGGGGAGCAGTTCTTC
CASSQASGGAGEQFF
>-|TRBV6-1|-|TRBJ2-1
TGTGCCAGCAGTGCTCGAGGTGGCGAGTACAATGAGCAGTTCTTC
CASSARGGEYNEQFF
>-|TRBV6-6|-|TRBJ1-2
TGTGCCAGCAGTTCTTATGACTATGGCTACACCTTC
CASSSYDYGYTF
>TRBD1|TRBV11-3|-|TRBJ1-5
TGTGCCAGCAGCCATACAGGGGAGGCGTATAGCAATCAGCCCCAGCATTTT
CASSHTGEAYSNQPQHF
>-|TRBV4-1|-|TRBJ2-2
TGCGCCAGCAGCCAAGAAGGGAAAGCAGGGATACCCGGGGAGCTGTTTTTT
CASSQEGKAGIPGELFF
>TRBD2|TRBV25-1|once|TRBJ2-1
TGTGCCAGCAGTTCCCGCGCGAAGCGGGGGGGCCAGCTCAATGAGCAGTTCTTC
CASSSRAKRGGQLNEQFF
>-|TRBV25-1|many|TRBJ2-7
TGTGCCAGCAGTGACAACGGGTTCGATGGGGGCCACGAGCAGTACTTC
CASSDNGFDGGHEQYF
>-|TRBV10-1|-|TRBJ1-6
TGCGCCAGCAGTGAGACGAGGCGGAATTCACCCCTCCACTTT
CASSETRRNSPLHF
>-|TRBV28|-|TRBJ2-6
TGTGCCAGCAGCCTGCCACAGGGCTCTGGGGCCAACGTCCTGACTTTC
CASSLPQGSGANVLTF